This T cell receptor (beta chain) was recorded in a study of T cells in Graves' hyperthyroidism and ophthalmopathy. Findings and limits, study-wide: Blood samples included most of the expanded thyroid clonotypes exceeding 0.001.

With regard to this clonotype: The antigen is undetermined.

With 3 bases removed from V and 6 bases from J, the gap between germline ends came to 13 bases. This CDR3 has 14 residues. The germline CDR1 and CDR2 sequences are SGHRS and YFSETQ. It was RNA transcripts that yielded the amplified TCR beta CDR3 regions. RT-PCR in the first round (using the HTBI primer set) targeted the TCR CDR3. Each CDR3 protein gets one entry after TCRdb re-called the multiplex PCR reads with MiXCR. This sample has about 590,000 distinct CDR3 sequences, with 15% to 18% found just once. Orbital computed tomography, thyroid ultrasound, serum thyroxine and TRAb, and clinical symptoms together informed the diagnoses.

The rearrangement links TRBV5-1 to TRBJ2-1, with D tentatively TRBD2 (6 bases). This sequence originates from a woman aged 30 to 39 with Graves' hyperthyroidism. The sample taken for sequencing was blood. CDR3 sequence reads: CASSSSGPRNEQFF. DNA of the CDR3: TGCGCCAGCAGCTCCAGCGGGCCACGCAATGAGCAGTTCTTC.